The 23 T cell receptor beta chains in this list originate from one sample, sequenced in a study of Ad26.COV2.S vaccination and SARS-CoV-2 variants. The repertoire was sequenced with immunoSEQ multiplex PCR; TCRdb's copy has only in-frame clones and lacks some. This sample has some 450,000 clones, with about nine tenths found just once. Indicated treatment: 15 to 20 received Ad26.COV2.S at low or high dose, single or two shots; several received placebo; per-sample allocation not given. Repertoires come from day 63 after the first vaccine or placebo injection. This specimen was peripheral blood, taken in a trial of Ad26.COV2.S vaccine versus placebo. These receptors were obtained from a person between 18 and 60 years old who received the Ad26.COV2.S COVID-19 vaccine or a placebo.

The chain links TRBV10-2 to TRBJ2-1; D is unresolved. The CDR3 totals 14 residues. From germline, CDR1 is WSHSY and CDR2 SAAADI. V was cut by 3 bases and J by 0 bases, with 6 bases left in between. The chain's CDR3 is CASSDFTSYNEQFF. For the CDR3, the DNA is TGCGCCAGCAGTGACTTTACCTCCTACAATGAGCAGTTCTTC.

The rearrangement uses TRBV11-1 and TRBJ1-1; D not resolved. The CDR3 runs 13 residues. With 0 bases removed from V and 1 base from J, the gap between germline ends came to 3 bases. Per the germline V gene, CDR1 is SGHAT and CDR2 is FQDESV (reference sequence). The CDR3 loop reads CASSLAGNTEAFF. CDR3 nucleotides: TGTGCCAGCAGCTTAGCAGGGAACACTGAAGCTTTCTTT.

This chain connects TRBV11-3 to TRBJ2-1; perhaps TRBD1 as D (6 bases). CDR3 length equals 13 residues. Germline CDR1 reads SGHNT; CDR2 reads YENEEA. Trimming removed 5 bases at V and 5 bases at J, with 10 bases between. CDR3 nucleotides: TGTGCCAGCAGCCAGGACAGCCACAATGAGCAGTTCTTC. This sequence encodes CASSQDSHNEQFF. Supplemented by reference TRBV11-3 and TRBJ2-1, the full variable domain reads EAGVVQSPRYKIIEKKQPVAFWCNPISGHNTLYWYLQNLGQGPELLIRYENEEAVDDSQLPKDRFSAERLKGVDSTLKIQPAELGDSAVYLCASSQDSHNEQFFGPGTRLTVL.

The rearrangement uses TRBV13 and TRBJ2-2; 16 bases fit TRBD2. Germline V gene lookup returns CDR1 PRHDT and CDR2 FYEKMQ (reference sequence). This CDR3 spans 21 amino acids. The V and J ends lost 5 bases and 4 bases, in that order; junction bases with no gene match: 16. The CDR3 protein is CASSPQSWGLAGGPITGELFF. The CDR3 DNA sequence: TGTGCCAGCAGCCCCCAATCGTGGGGACTAGCGGGAGGGCCGATCACCGGGGAGCTGTTTTTT.

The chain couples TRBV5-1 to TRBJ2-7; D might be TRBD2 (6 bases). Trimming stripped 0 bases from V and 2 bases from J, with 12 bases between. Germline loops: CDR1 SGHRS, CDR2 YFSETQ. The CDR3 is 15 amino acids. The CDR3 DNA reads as TGCGCCAGCAGCTTGGATTGGGCGGGGACCTACGAGCAGTACTTC. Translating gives CASSLDWAGTYEQYF.

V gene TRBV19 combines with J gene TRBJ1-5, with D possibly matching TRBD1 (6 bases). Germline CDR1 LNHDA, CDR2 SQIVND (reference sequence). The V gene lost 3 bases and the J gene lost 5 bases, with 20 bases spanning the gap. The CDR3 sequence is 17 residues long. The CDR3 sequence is CASSISGARGGDQPQHF. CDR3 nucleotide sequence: TGTGCCAGTAGTATTTCGGGGGCCAGGGGAGGGGATCAGCCCCAGCATTTT.

CDR3 bases: TGTGCCAGCTCACGCACCTCCGGGACAGGGGTACACCAAGAGACCCAGTACTTC. Residues: CASSRTSGTGVHQETQYF. This chain links TRBV18 with TRBJ2-5; 10 bases align to TRBD1. Trimming cost V 4 bases and J 0 bases; bases outside gene matches: 11. CDR3 length equals 18 residues. Per germline, CDR1 KGHSH and CDR2 LQKENI.

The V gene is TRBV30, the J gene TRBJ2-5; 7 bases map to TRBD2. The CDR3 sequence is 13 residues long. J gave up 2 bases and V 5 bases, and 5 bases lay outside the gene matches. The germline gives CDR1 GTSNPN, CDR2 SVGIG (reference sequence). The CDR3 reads CAWGRALQETQYF. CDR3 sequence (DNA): TGTGCCTGGGGGAGGGCTCTGCAAGAGACCCAGTACTTC.

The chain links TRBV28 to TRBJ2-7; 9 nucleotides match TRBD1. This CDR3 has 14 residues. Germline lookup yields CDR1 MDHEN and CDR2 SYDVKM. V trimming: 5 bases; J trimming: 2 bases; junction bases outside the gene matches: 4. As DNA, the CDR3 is TGTGCCAGCAGTCCCCGGGACAGGGCCTACGAGCAGTACTTC. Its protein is CASSPRDRAYEQYF.

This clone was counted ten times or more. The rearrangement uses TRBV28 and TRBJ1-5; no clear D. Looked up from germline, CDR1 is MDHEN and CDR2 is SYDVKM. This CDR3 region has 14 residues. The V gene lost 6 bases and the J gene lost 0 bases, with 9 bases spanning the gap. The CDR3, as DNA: TGTGCCAGCAGATGGCGGGATAGCAATCAGCCCCAGCATTTT. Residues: CASRWRDSNQPQHF. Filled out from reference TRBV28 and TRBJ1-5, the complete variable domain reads DVKVTQSSRYLVKRTGEKVFLECVQDMDHENMFWYRQDPGLGLRLIYFSYDVKMKEKGDIPEGYSVSREKKERFSLILESASTNQTSMYLCASRWRDSNQPQHFGDGTRLSIL.

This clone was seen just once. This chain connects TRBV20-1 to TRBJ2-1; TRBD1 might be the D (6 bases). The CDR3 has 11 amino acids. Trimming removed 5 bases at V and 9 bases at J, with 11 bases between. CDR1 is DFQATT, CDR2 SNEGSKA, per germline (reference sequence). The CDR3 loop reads CSAEWGREQFF. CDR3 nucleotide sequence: TGCAGTGCTGAATGGGGGCGTGAGCAGTTCTTC.

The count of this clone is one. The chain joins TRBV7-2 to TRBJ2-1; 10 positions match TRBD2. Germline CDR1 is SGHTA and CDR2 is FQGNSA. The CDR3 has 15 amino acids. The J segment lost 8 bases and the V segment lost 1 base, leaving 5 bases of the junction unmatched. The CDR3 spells CASSLESSGSYEQFF. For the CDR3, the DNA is TGTGCCAGCAGCTTAGAGTCTAGCGGGAGCTATGAGCAGTTCTTC.

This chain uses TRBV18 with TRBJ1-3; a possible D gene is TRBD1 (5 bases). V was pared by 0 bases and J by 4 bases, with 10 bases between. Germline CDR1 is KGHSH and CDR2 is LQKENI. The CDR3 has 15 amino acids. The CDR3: CASSPPGTRGNTIYF. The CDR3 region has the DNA TGTGCCAGCTCACCACCGGGGACGAGGGGAAACACCATATATTTT.

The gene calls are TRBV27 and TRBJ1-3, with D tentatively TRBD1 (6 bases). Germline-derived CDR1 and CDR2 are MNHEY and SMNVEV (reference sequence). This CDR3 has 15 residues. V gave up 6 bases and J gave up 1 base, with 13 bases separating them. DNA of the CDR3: TGTGCCAGCAGCCCGAAGGGGGTTTCTGGAAACACCATATATTTT. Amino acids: CASSPKGVSGNTIYF.

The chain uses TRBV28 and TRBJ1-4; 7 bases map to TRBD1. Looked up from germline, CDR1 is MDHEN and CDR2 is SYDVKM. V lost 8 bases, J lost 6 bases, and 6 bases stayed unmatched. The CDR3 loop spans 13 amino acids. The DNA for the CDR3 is TGTGCCAGCGGCTCGGGACAGCATGAAAAACTGTTTTTT. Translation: CASGSGQHEKLFF.

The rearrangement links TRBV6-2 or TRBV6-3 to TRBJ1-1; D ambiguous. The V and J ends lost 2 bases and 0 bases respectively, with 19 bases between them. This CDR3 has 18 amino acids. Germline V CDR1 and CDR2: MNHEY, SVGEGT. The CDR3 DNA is TGTGCCAGCAGTTACGCCGGGAGGGTCGGAGGGATGAACACTGAAGCTTTCTTT. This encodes CASSYAGRVGGMNTEAFF.

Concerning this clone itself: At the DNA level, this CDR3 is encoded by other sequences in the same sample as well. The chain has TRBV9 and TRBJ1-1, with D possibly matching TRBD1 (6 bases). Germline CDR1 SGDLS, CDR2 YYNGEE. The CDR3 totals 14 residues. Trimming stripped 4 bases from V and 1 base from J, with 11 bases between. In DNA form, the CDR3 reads TGTGCCAGCAGCATTCAGGGGACGAACACTGAAGCTTTCTTT. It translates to CASSIQGTNTEAFF. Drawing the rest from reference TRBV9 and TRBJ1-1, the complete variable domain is DSGVTQTPKHLITATGQRVTLRCSPRSGDLSVYWYQQSLDQGLQFLIQYYNGEERAKGNILERFSAQQFPDLHSELNLSSLELGDSALYFCASSIQGTNTEAFFGQGTRLTVV.

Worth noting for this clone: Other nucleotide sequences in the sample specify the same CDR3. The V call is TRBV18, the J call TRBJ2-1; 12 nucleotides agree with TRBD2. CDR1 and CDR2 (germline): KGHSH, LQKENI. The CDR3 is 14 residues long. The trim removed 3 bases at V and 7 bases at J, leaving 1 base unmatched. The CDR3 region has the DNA TGTGCCAGCTCACCCGGACTAGCGGGAAATGAGCAGTTCTTC. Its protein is CASSPGLAGNEQFF.

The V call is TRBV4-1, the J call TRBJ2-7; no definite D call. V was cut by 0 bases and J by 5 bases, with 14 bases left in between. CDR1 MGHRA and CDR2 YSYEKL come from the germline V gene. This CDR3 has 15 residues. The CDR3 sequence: CASSQEAGQVHEQYF. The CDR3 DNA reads TGCGCCAGCAGCCAAGAGGCAGGTCAGGTCCACGAGCAGTACTTC.

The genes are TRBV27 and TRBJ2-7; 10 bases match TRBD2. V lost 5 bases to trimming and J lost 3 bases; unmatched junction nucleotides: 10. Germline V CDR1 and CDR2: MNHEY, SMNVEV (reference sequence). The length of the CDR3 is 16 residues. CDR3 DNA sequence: TGTGCCAGCAGTCCTTACGGACTAGCGGATAACTACGAGCAGTACTTC. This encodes CASSPYGLADNYEQYF.

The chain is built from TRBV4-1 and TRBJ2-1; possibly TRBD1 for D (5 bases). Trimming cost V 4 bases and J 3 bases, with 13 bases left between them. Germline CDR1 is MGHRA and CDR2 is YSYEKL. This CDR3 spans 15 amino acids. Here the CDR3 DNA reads TGCGCCAGCAGCCCCCACTCGACAGACTACAATGAGCAGTTCTTC. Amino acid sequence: CASSPHSTDYNEQFF.

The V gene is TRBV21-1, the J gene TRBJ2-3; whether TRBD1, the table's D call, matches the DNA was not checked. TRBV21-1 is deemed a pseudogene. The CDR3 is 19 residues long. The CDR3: CASSKAENGQTPSTDTQYF. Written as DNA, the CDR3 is TGTGCCAGCAGCAAAGCGGAAAACGGACAGACCCCTAGCACAGATACGCAGTATTTT.

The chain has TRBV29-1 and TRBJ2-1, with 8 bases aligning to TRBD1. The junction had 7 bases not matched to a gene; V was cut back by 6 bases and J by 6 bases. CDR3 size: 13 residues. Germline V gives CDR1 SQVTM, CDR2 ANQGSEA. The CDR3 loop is CSVGQGLGNEQFF. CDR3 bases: TGCAGCGTCGGACAGGGTCTGGGCAATGAGCAGTTCTTC.